This T cell receptor (beta chain) was captured by sequencing in a study of T cells in Graves' hyperthyroidism and ophthalmopathy. This clonotype rates as medium-sized. The antigen is unknown. Researchers amplified the TCR beta CDR3 regions from RNA transcripts. HTBI primers were the set used in a first-round RT-PCR of the TCR CDR3. TCRdb processed the multiplex PCR reads anew with MiXCR; each CDR3 protein has one entry. The data show 75,000 to 100,000 distinct CDR3 sequences, 51% seen once. Study outcomes and limitations: Ophthalmopathy and stable hyperthyroidism were separated by a 13 V-J model.

Investigators excluded patients with uncontrolled infection, other autoimmune disease, pregnancy or lactation. J was trimmed by 10 bases and V by 3 bases; bases with no gene match: 3. Germline V CDR1 and CDR2: SGHVS, FQNEAQ. The CDR3 sequence is 13 residues long. What was sequenced was blood. The chain links TRBV7-8 to TRBJ1-6; TRBD1 agrees at 7 bases. The clonotype comes from a woman in her forties with Graves' hyperthyroidism. CDR3 amino acids: CASSLTRGSPLHF. DNA of the CDR3: TGTGCCAGCAGCTTGACCAGGGGGTCACCCCTCCACTTT.